The clone carrying this TCR beta chain was seen once. Its antigen is currently unknown. Libraries were prepared by immunoSEQ multiplex PCR; TCRdb keeps only in-frame clonotypes and omits some of them. Here the sample spans about 56,000 clones, approximately 80% being singletons. The germline V and J ends were trimmed by 4 bases and 3 bases, with 11 bases remaining between them. Germline CDR1 MDHEN, CDR2 SYDVKM. CDR3 length: 14 residues. The source of the sample is a study of T cell responses to AZD1222 COVID-19 vaccine. Study-level points and caveats: Sampled repertoires all dated from after the peak T cell response.

The clonotype originates from an adult who received the AZD1222 COVID-19 vaccine. The specimen comprised peripheral blood, sampled 28 days after the second AZD1222 dose. This chain links TRBV28 with TRBJ2-3; D is uncertain. CDR3 loop: CASSSVALTDTQYF. The CDR3 coding sequence is TGTGCCAGCAGTTCTGTAGCTCTAACAGATACGCAGTATTTT.